What follows are 17 T cell receptor beta chains derived from one specimen sequenced in a study of blood T cell repertoires in COVID-19. Only in-frame clones appear in the TCRdb table, and some are missing; sequencing was by immunoSEQ multiplex PCR. The table lists roughly 230,000 clones, around 83% of them singletons. The sequenced sample was peripheral blood. All receptors come from a woman aged 45-65 years with acute or convalescent COVID-19.

The chain has TRBV29-1 and TRBJ2-7; 8 bases map to TRBD1. V lost 7 bases and J lost 2; bases outside the gene matches: 7. The CDR3 totals 13 residues. Per the germline V gene, CDR1 is SQVTM and CDR2 is ANQGSEA. The CDR3 DNA is TGCAGCGCAGGACAGGGAGTCGCCTACGAGCAGTACTTC. Protein product: CSAGQGVAYEQYF.

The chain is built from TRBV20-1 and TRBJ2-1; 7 bases map to TRBD2. The CDR3 has 14 amino acids. Germline lookup yields CDR1 DFQATT and CDR2 SNEGSKA (reference sequence). The trim removed 3 bases at V and 5 bases at J, leaving 7 bases unmatched. CDR3 region: CSASDGLVDNEQFF. Here the CDR3 DNA reads TGCAGTGCTAGTGACGGACTAGTCGACAATGAGCAGTTCTTC.

This clone was detected only once. The chain employs TRBV7-8 and TRBJ1-2, with 7 bases matching TRBD1. Trimming at V came to 3 bases and at J to 7 bases, leaving 5 bases not matched to a gene. The CDR3 contains 13 residues. Per the germline V gene, CDR1 is SGHVS and CDR2 is FQNEAQ. CDR3 sequence: CASSFYRTGGYTF. For the CDR3, the DNA is TGTGCCAGCAGCTTCTACAGGACAGGTGGCTACACCTTC.

V and J are TRBV5-6 and TRBJ1-1, with D unclear. V lost 2 bases, J lost 4 bases, and 9 bases lay in between. Germline V gene lookup returns CDR1 SGHDT and CDR2 YYEEEE. CDR3 size: 13 residues. Here the CDR3 DNA reads TGTGCCAGCAGCTTTGGTTACGGCACTGAAGCTTTCTTT. This gives the protein CASSFGYGTEAFF.

The chain is built from TRBV27 and TRBJ2-5; D remains ambiguous. CDR1 and CDR2 (germline): MNHEY, SMNVEV (reference sequence). V was shortened by 3 bases and J by 5 bases, with 7 bases between the two germline ends. This CDR3 is built from 12 residues. CDR3 amino acids: CASSLTGETQYF. The CDR3 nucleotides read TGTGCCAGCAGTTTGACTGGTGAGACCCAGTACTTC.

This clone was counted a few times. The rearrangement joins TRBV28 to TRBJ2-7; perhaps TRBD1 as D (6 bases). Trimming removed 6 bases from V and 2 bases from J, with 14 bases in between. The V gene's germline CDR1 is MDHEN and CDR2 SYDVKM. The CDR3 has 14 amino acids. The DNA for the CDR3 is TGTGCCAGCAGCGGTGGGACATACGCCTACGAGCAGTACTTC. Its protein is CASSGGTYAYEQYF.

The rearrangement links TRBV7-3 to TRBJ2-3, with D unclear. Germline CDR1 and CDR2: SGHTA and FQGTGA. V lost 8 bases, J lost 0 bases, and 6 bases lay in between. The CDR3 runs to 12 residues. CDR3 DNA sequence: TGTGCCAGCGGTACTAGCACAGATACGCAGTATTTT. Translating it yields CASGTSTDTQYF.

V usage is TRBV28 and J usage is TRBJ2-7, with 7 nucleotides matching TRBD1. Germline CDR1 is MDHEN and CDR2 is SYDVKM. CDR3 length: 14 amino acids. The V segment lost 5 bases and the J segment 6 bases; nucleotides outside the gene matches: 10. The CDR3 sequence is CASSEGAGSGEQYF. The CDR3 DNA reads TGTGCCAGCAGTGAGGGGGCAGGGTCCGGCGAGCAGTACTTC.

The chain links TRBV11-2 to TRBJ1-4; D uncertain. CDR1 SGHAT and CDR2 FQNNGV come from the germline V gene. This CDR3 is built from 13 residues. V lost 4 bases and J lost 13, with 16 bases in between. CDR3 residues: CASSSITGRLLFF. CDR3 nucleotides: TGTGCCAGCAGCTCGATAACTGGCAGGCTACTGTTTTTT. The variable domain in full, completed from reference TRBV11-2 and TRBJ1-4, reads EAGVAQSPRYKIIEKRQSVAFWCNPISGHATLYWYQQILGQGPKLLIQFQNNGVVDDSQLPKDRFSAERLKGVDSTLKIQPAKLEDSAVYLCASSSITGRLLFFGSGTQLSVL.

The chain recombines TRBV7-9 with TRBJ1-1; 7 bases map to TRBD1. The germline V gene has CDR1 SEHNR and CDR2 FQNEAQ (reference sequence). The CDR3 covers 14 residues. V trimming: 3 bases; J trimming: 2 bases; junction bases outside the gene matches: 3. CDR3: CASSLGQSNTEAFF. The CDR3 DNA reads TGTGCCAGCAGCTTGGGACAGAGTAACACTGAAGCTTTCTTT.

The V and J genes are TRBV10-2 and TRBJ1-5; weak D call: TRBD1 (5 bases). CDR1 and CDR2 (germline): WSHSY, SAAADI. V lost 5 bases and J 5 bases, leaving 19 bases between the germline ends. The CDR3 loop spans 16 amino acids. CDR3 region: CASSLDIPVADQPQHF. CDR3 coding DNA: TGCGCCAGCAGTTTGGACATCCCGGTGGCGGATCAGCCCCAGCATTTT.

The rearrangement uses TRBV3-1 (or the pseudogene TRBV3-2) and TRBJ1-4; TRBD1 is a possible D gene (6 bases). The V and J ends lost 0 bases and 11 bases respectively, with 16 bases between them. Germline values: CDR1 LGHDT, CDR2 YNNKEL (reference sequence). The CDR3 spans 15 residues. The CDR3 is CASSQDYTGKRKLFF. Here the CDR3 DNA reads TGTGCCAGCAGCCAAGATTACACAGGGAAGAGGAAACTGTTTTTT.

The chain couples TRBV7-6 to TRBJ2-3; 11 positions agree with TRBD2. Germline trimming cut 2 bases from V and 6 bases from J; bases unmatched to any gene: 1. Germline-derived CDR1 and CDR2 are SGHVS and FNYEAQ. The CDR3 sequence is 14 residues long. The DNA for the CDR3 is TGTGCCAGCAGCTTAACTAGCGGGGGTGATACGCAGTATTTT. Its translation is CASSLTSGGDTQYF.

The chain links TRBV5-1 to TRBJ1-2, with a tentative D call TRBD1 (6 bases). The V end was cut by 4 bases, the J end by 4 bases, with 17 bases between. CDR1 is SGHRS, CDR2 YFSETQ, per germline. This CDR3 is built from 15 residues. This CDR3 is CASSLPGAAPYGYTF. The CDR3, as DNA: TGCGCCAGCAGCCTTCCAGGGGCGGCCCCCTATGGCTACACCTTC.

V gene TRBV5-6 combines with J gene TRBJ1-5; D gene ambiguous. V was cut by 0 bases and J by 9 bases, with 7 bases left in between. This CDR3 is 12 amino acids long. The germline CDR1 and CDR2 sequences are SGHDT and YYEEEE. The chain's CDR3 is CASSLGQAPQHF. CDR3 nucleotides: TGTGCCAGCAGCTTGGGCCAGGCGCCCCAGCATTTT.

Comment on this clone: A read error may produce the germline difference seen at one junction end. J is TRBJ1-5 and V is TRBV4-2; D not resolved. CDR3 size: 13 residues. Germline assignment: CDR1 LGHNA and CDR2 YNFKEQ. The CDR3 is CASSEDRRQPQHF. CDR3 in DNA: TGTGCCAGCAGCGAAGATAGGCGGCAGCCCCAGCATTTT.

V and J are TRBV6-5 and TRBJ1-1; D not resolved. The V and J ends lost 7 bases and 2 bases respectively, with 14 bases between them. CDR3 length: 14 amino acids. Per germline, CDR1 MNHEY and CDR2 SVGAGI. CDR3 residues: CASIGGGLNTEAFF. In DNA, the CDR3 is TGTGCCAGCATAGGCGGTGGACTTAACACTGAAGCTTTCTTT.